These 14 T cell receptor beta chains came from one sample sequenced in a study of metastatic and nonmetastatic thyroid tumors. TCRdb redid the clone calls on the PCR reads using MiXCR. The sample lists about 35,000 clones; about 31% were seen once. All patients reached thyroid surgery having received no treatment beforehand. The sample was blood. These receptors all come from a female donor with papillary thyroid cancer or a benign thyroid nodule (not recorded which). Some clones in this sample may be carry-over from other donors' samples.

The chain is built from TRBV18 and TRBJ2-1; D gene unclear. Trimming removed 3 bases from V and 5 bases from J, with 8 bases in between. The CDR3 loop spans 13 amino acids. Germline-derived CDR1 and CDR2 are KGHSH and LQKENI. The CDR3 protein is CASSPSLDNEQFF. DNA for the CDR3: TGTGCCAGCTCACCCAGCCTGGACAATGAGCAGTTCTTC.

This clone has at least ten counts. A clone one base away is much larger, so this may be a read error. The chain joins TRBV6-2 or TRBV6-3 to TRBJ1-1; tentatively, D is TRBD1 (6 bases). The CDR3 sequence is 12 residues long. From germline, CDR1 is MNHEY and CDR2 SVGEGT. V dropped 6 bases and J dropped 6 bases, with 11 bases sitting between them. The CDR3 bases are TGTGCCAGCAGCGAGGACAGACCTGAAGCTTTCTTT. Protein: CASSEDRPEAFF.

In this sample, this clone turned up a few times. The rearrangement uses TRBV11-2 and TRBJ2-7, with D perhaps TRBD2 (6 bases). Trimming pared 1 base from V and 2 bases from J, leaving 9 bases between. Per germline, CDR1 SGHAT and CDR2 FQNNGV. This CDR3 has 14 residues. The CDR3 spells CASSLGAGAYEQYF. The CDR3 DNA reads as TGTGCCAGCAGCTTAGGAGCGGGCGCCTACGAGCAGTACTTC.

The J gene is TRBJ1-5, the V gene TRBV2; D might be TRBD1 (5 bases). Per germline, CDR1 SNHLY and CDR2 FYNNEI. This CDR3 comprises 18 residues. V shed 8 bases and J shed 0 bases, with 23 bases lying between them. In DNA, the CDR3 is TGTGCCAGCGTTGTGGGGCGGGAAAGATCAGGTAGCAATCAGCCCCAGCATTTT. Translation gives CASVVGRERSGSNQPQHF.

In its sample, this clone was seen many times. The chain has TRBV10-3 and TRBJ2-1; a possible D gene is TRBD1 (6 bases). Germline CDR1 and CDR2: ENHRY and SYGVKD. V was pared by 2 bases and J by 0 bases, with 11 bases between. This CDR3 comprises 16 residues. The CDR3 is CAISEQGPSSYNEQFF. CDR3 nucleotide sequence: TGTGCCATCAGTGAGCAGGGGCCCAGCTCCTACAATGAGCAGTTCTTC.

This clone was observed a few times. The J gene is TRBJ1-3, the V gene TRBV6-1; D remains unclear. The length of the CDR3 is 14 residues. Trimming took off 2 bases at V and 5 bases at J, with 10 bases between the two ends. CDR1 and CDR2 (germline): MNHNS, SASEGT. CDR3 in amino acids: CASSELAGRNTIYF. CDR3 nucleotide sequence: TGTGCCAGCAGTGAACTGGCCGGCCGAAACACCATATATTTT.

This clone was counted between two and nine times. The chain uses TRBV27 and TRBJ1-1, with D tentatively TRBD1 (6 bases). The V end lost 8 bases, the J end lost 5 bases, and 9 bases lay between the germline ends. The germline CDR1 and CDR2 sequences are MNHEY and SMNVEV (reference sequence). CDR3 length: 11 residues. The CDR3 DNA reads as TGTGCCAGCCGGGGGGCAACTGAAGCTTTCTTT. Protein: CASRGATEAFF.

The CDR3 here is CASSLGRANTGELFF. In nucleotides, the CDR3 is TGTGCCAGCAGCTTAGGACGGGCGAACACCGGGGAGCTGTTTTTT. The gene calls are TRBV11-2 and TRBJ2-2; D unresolved. Trimming cost V 1 base and J 0 bases, with 6 bases left between them. The CDR3 runs to 15 residues. Per the germline V gene, CDR1 is SGHAT and CDR2 is FQNNGV.

V is TRBV19 and J is TRBJ1-5; unclear D gene. Germline V lookup: CDR1 LNHDA, CDR2 SQIVND (reference sequence). CDR3 length: 14 amino acids. V gave up 5 bases and J gave up 7 bases, with 15 bases separating them. CDR3 DNA: TGTGCCAGTAGTCCCTCCCGGGTAGCACAGCCCCAGCATTTT. It translates to CASSPSRVAQPQHF.

Many counts were recorded for this clone. The chain uses TRBV6-4 and TRBJ2-3; 9 bases match TRBD2. The CDR3 runs 15 residues. Germline values: CDR1 MRHNA, CDR2 SNTAGT. V was clipped by 4 bases and J by 1 base; unmatched bases: 3. The CDR3 sequence: CASSVASGGTDTQYF. In DNA form, the CDR3 reads TGTGCCAGCAGTGTGGCTAGCGGGGGCACAGATACGCAGTATTTT.

This clone was seen many times. The chain links TRBV9 to TRBJ2-5; TRBD1 matches 7 bases. Germline V gene lookup returns CDR1 SGDLS and CDR2 YYNGEE. The V gene end was trimmed by 4 bases and the J gene end by 3 bases; junction bases not matched to a gene: 6. The CDR3 is 14 residues long. The CDR3, as DNA: TGTGCCAGCAGCCCCCCTGACAGGGAAGAGACCCAGTACTTC. Translated: CASSPPDREETQYF.

Relative to its sample, this clone is medium-sized (0.01 to 0.1%). The rearrangement uses TRBV12-3 or TRBV12-4 and TRBJ2-7; TRBD2 aligns across 10 bases. V gave up 6 bases and J gave up 5 bases; unmatched junction bases: 7. The CDR3 length is 14 residues. DNA for the CDR3: TGTGCCAGCAGCCCTCGGCTAGCGGGGGACGAGCAGTACTTC. Encoded protein: CASSPRLAGDEQYF.

CDR3 sequence (DNA): TGTGCCAGCAGCCGCAAGGGGGGGGCCGCTAGCAATGAGCAGTTCTTC. This sequence encodes CASSRKGGAASNEQFF. The chain is built from TRBV11-2 and TRBJ2-1; TRBD2 might be the D (7 bases). CDR3 length equals 16 residues. The V gene's germline CDR1 is SGHAT and CDR2 FQNNGV. V dropped 5 bases and J dropped 6 bases, with 20 bases sitting between them.

Comments on this clone: At one of its ends the junction is not consistent with the germline gene, which may arise from a read error. The gene calls are TRBV18 and TRBJ1-1; D may be TRBD1 (5 bases). Germline values: CDR1 KGHSH, CDR2 LQKENI. CDR3 size: 14 residues. CDR3 sequence (DNA): TGTGCCAACTCACCACGACAGTTAAAGACTGAAGCTTTCTTT. The encoded protein is CANSPRQLKTEAFF. Full variable domain (outside the CDR3, taken from reference TRBV18 and TRBJ1-1): NAGVMQNPRHLVRRRGQEARLRCSPMKGHSHVYWYRQLPEEGLKFMVYLQKENIIDESGMPKERFSAEFPKEGPSILRIQQVVRGDSAAYFCANSPRQLKTEAFFGQGTRLTVV.